At least ten counts were recorded for the clone carrying this TCR beta chain. The source of the sample is a study of CD8 T cells in ankylosing spondylitis. Germline V gene lookup returns CDR1 LGHNA and CDR2 YSLEER. The CDR3 consists of 15 residues. The V gene end was trimmed by 4 bases and the J gene end by 6 bases; junction bases not matched to a gene: 9. TCRdb recomputed calls from the 5' RACE reads with MiXCR, one row per CDR3 protein. This sample has tens of thousands of distinct CDR3 sequences; around 6.4% occur once, and the top ten carry approximately 4.5%. Sequencing was performed on synovial fluid, either unsorted or a sorted T cell fraction (not recorded which). The chain couples TRBV4-3 to TRBJ1-5; 7 positions agree with TRBD1. This clonotype was sampled from a male donor with ankylosing spondylitis. CDR3 sequence (DNA): TGCGCCAGCAGCCCGTCTTGGCAGGGGGGTCAGCCCCAGCATTTT. Amino acid sequence: CASSPSWQGGQPQHF.